The source of this T cell receptor beta chain is a study of graft-versus-host responses after intestinal transplantation. The overall study: Recipients obtained multivisceral, liver-intestinal, or isolated intestinal transplants. All of the recipients had induction that used anti-thymocyte globulin, then tacrolimus and steroids for approximately 3 years. Study findings and constraints: Some GvH clones appeared in ileal mucosa or blood before recipient bone marrow. Peak circulating GvH clone levels tracked with early post-transplant HvG declines.

TCRdb's copy holds only in-frame clones and misses some; the assay was immunoSEQ multiplex PCR. The sample contains approximately 79,000 clones, approximately 80% of which appear only once. The CDR3 has 13 amino acids. Germline V gene data show CDR1 as SGHRS and CDR2 as YFSETQ. The V and J ends lost 4 bases and 0 bases respectively, with 7 bases between them. Concerning this clone: The antigen is undetermined.

The chain couples TRBV5-1 to TRBJ1-1; D not certain. Sequenced material: unstimulated CD4+ T cells sorted from spleen or lymph node cells, taken before intestinal transplant. This clonotype originated in a human donor who received an intestinal transplant. Written as DNA, the CDR3 is TGCGCCAGCAGCCGGGTAATGAACACTGAAGCTTTCTTT. This translates into CASSRVMNTEAFF.